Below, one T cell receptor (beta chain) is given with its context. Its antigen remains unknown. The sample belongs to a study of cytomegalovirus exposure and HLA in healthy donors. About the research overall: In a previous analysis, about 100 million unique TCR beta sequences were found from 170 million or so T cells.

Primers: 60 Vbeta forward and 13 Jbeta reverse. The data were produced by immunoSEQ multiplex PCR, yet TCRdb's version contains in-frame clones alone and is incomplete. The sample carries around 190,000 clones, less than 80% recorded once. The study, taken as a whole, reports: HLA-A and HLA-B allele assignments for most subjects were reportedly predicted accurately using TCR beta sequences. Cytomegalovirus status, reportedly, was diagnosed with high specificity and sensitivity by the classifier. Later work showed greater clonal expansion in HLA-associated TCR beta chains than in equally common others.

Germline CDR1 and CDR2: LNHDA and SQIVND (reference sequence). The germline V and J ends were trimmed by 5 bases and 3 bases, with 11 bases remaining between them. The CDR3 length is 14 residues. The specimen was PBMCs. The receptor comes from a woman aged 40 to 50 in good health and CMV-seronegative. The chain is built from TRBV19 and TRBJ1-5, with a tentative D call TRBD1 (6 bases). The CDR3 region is CASSFGQSNQPQHF. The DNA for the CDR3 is TGTGCCAGTAGTTTCGGACAGTCCAATCAGCCCCAGCATTTT. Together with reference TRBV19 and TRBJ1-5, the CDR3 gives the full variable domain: DGGITQSPKYLFRKEGQNVTLSCEQNLNHDAMYWYRQDPGQGLRLIYYSQIVNDFQKGDIAEGYSVSREKKESFPLTVTSAQKNPTAFYLCASSFGQSNQPQHFGDGTRLSIL.